A single sample gave rise to the 10 T cell receptor beta chains below, sequenced in a study of T cells in Graves' hyperthyroidism and ophthalmopathy. Regions amplified from RNA transcripts were the TCR beta CDR3 regions. In the first-round RT-PCR of the TCR CDR3, the HTBI primer set was used. MiXCR was run by TCRdb on the multiplex PCR reads, yielding one entry per CDR3 protein. The table lists roughly 290,000 distinct CDR3 sequences, around 15% of them singletons. Material: blood. These receptors were collected from a woman aged 60 to 75 with Graves' ophthalmopathy.

V usage is TRBV4-3 and J usage is TRBJ2-3; 14 bases fit TRBD2. Germline V gene sequence: CDR1 LGHNA, CDR2 YSLEER. V trimming: 1 base; J trimming: 4 bases; junction bases outside the gene matches: 10. This CDR3 spans 19 amino acids. The CDR3 DNA sequence: TGCGCCAGCAGCCAAGGACGGGGGGGACTAGCGGGAGCCGCAGATACGCAGTATTTT. The encoded protein is CASSQGRGGLAGAADTQYF.

The chain is built from TRBV12-3 or TRBV12-4 and TRBJ2-3, with D unclear. The CDR3 runs to 14 residues. The germline V and J ends were trimmed by 6 bases and 4 bases, with 14 bases remaining between them. The CDR3 loop reads CASSPGLTADTQYF. CDR3 DNA: TGTGCCAGCAGCCCGGGCCTAACTGCAGATACGCAGTATTTT.

This clonotype was picked up many times. This sequence joins TRBV6-2 or TRBV6-3 and TRBJ1-5; tentatively, D is TRBD1 (5 bases). V gave up 3 bases and J gave up 4 bases, with 16 bases separating them. The CDR3 length is 16 residues. Per the germline V gene, CDR1 is MNHEY and CDR2 is SVGEGT. CDR3 sequence reads: CASSYTPGKPNQPQHF. In DNA, the CDR3 is TGTGCCAGCAGTTATACTCCAGGGAAACCAAATCAGCCCCAGCATTTT.

The chain combines TRBV18 with TRBJ2-5; the D gene is possibly TRBD2 (7 bases). CDR1 and CDR2 (germline): KGHSH, LQKENI. CDR3 length: 15 residues. V lost 3 bases to trimming and J lost 5 bases, with 16 bases between them. The CDR3: CASSPDGGLSETQYF. CDR3 DNA sequence: TGTGCCAGCTCACCGGACGGGGGGCTTTCGGAGACCCAGTACTTC.

The sample holds many counts of this clonotype. The V gene is TRBV5-5, the J gene TRBJ2-3; TRBD1 matches 7 bases. CDR3 length: 15 residues. V shed 4 bases and J 3 bases; nucleotides not matched to a gene: 8. The germline V gene has CDR1 SGHKS and CDR2 YYEKEE (reference sequence). CDR3 coding DNA: TGTGCCAGCAGCCCTAAGGACAGGTTAACAGATACGCAGTATTTT. Residues: CASSPKDRLTDTQYF.

There are many counts of this clonotype. An end of the junction differs from the germline gene, which may be a read error. The chain employs TRBV7-7 and TRBJ2-3, with TRBD1 matching over 7 bases. This CDR3 has 14 amino acids. Germline CDR1 and CDR2: SSHAT and FNYEAQ (reference sequence). The CDR3 region is CASSPTGAADTQYF. DNA of the CDR3: TGTGCTAGCAGCCCTACAGGGGCGGCAGATACGCAGTATTTT.

This clonotype was seen a handful of times. The chain links TRBV9 to TRBJ2-3, with D maybe TRBD2 (6 bases). The CDR3 is made up of 15 amino acids. Trimming left V 1 base short and J 5 bases short, with 14 bases between. Germline V gene sequence: CDR1 SGDLS, CDR2 YYNGEE. The CDR3 DNA follows: TGTGCCAGCAGCGTACTTAGCGGAGCGGGAGATACGCAGTATTTT. This encodes CASSVLSGAGDTQYF.

This clonotype came up a few times. The junction shows a germline mismatch at one end, possibly a read error. V usage is TRBV20-1 and J usage is TRBJ1-4, with 8 bases that match TRBD1. Looked up from germline, CDR1 is DFQATT and CDR2 is SNEGSKA (reference sequence). The CDR3 has 13 residues. CDR3 amino acids: CSADRGANEKLSF. Here the CDR3 DNA reads TGCAGTGCAGACAGGGGTGCTAATGAAAAACTGTCTTTT.

Many counts were recorded for this clonotype. The V call is TRBV6-5, the J call TRBJ2-7, with D uncertain. Trimming left V 0 bases short and J 3 bases short, with 9 bases between. There are 14 residues in the CDR3. CDR1 is MNHEY, CDR2 SVGAGI, per germline. The CDR3 coding sequence is TGTGCCAGCAGTTACTCATCAACCAGCTACGAGCAGTACTTC. Translated, it gives CASSYSSTSYEQYF.

The table lists this clonotype with many counts. This chain links TRBV11-2 with TRBJ2-2; tentative D call: TRBD1 (5 bases). Germline loops: CDR1 SGHAT, CDR2 FQNNGV. The CDR3 runs 16 residues. V gave up 2 bases and J gave up 2 bases, with 12 bases separating them. Here the CDR3 reads CASSLYVRANTGELFF. DNA for the CDR3: TGTGCCAGCAGCTTATATGTCAGGGCAAACACCGGGGAGCTGTTTTTT.